This T cell receptor beta chain was sequenced during a study of blood T cell repertoires in COVID-19. Turning to the study itself: There were acute and convalescent COVID-19 samples, and they came from the United States, Italy and Spain. PBMCs, B-cell-depleted T cells, or T cells provided the cDNA or gDNA that made up the material.

This CDR3 has 16 residues. The J segment lost 10 bases and the V segment lost 9 bases, leaving 19 bases of the junction unmatched. Per germline, CDR1 LNHNV and CDR2 YYDKDF (reference sequence). Per the original data handling: From reference gene primer amplification, estimates of nucleated cell counts were derived. Data came from immunoSEQ multiplex PCR; TCRdb stores just in-frame clones and leaves some out. From that table come the V and J calls and clone size; the DNA was used to work out D and trimming. The sample has approximately 200,000 clones; about 88% are singletons. V is TRBV15 and J is TRBJ1-4; the match to TRBD1 covers 8 bases. The sample comprised peripheral blood. This sequence originates from a man in his 70s with acute or convalescent COVID-19. CDR3 bases: TGTGCCACACAACCGGGACAGGCGGGGGGGCTGGGAAAACTGTTTTTT. Translation gives CATQPGQAGGLGKLFF.